These 9 T cell receptor beta chains originate from one sample sequenced in a study of neurological immune-mediated disorders. TCRdb analysed the 5' RACE reads with MiXCR anew, one entry per CDR3 protein. In the table there are approximately 41,000 distinct CDR3 sequences, about 14% of which are singletons. The sequencing sample was made of CD4+ T cells from blood. The origin of the receptors is a woman aged 55-69 years with HTLV-1-associated myelopathy (HAM/TSP).

This clonotype occurred many times. This chain joins TRBV11-2 and TRBJ1-5; unclear D gene. Germline V gene sequence: CDR1 SGHAT, CDR2 FQNNGV. The CDR3 is 13 residues long. Trimming removed 5 bases from V and 3 bases from J, with 8 bases in between. In DNA, the CDR3 is TGTGCCAGCAGCCCCCGAAACAATCAGCCCCAGCATTTT. It is translated as CASSPRNNQPQHF. The full variable domain, its missing parts supplied by reference TRBV11-2 and TRBJ1-5, is EAGVAQSPRYKIIEKRQSVAFWCNPISGHATLYWYQQILGQGPKLLIQFQNNGVVDDSQLPKDRFSAERLKGVDSTLKIQPAKLEDSAVYLCASSPRNNQPQHFGDGTRLSIL.

This clonotype occurred many times. The gene calls are TRBV5-1 and TRBJ2-7, with D tentatively TRBD1 (6 bases). From germline, CDR1 is SGHRS and CDR2 YFSETQ. This CDR3 is built from 17 residues. The V gene lost 4 bases and the J gene lost 2 bases, with 22 bases spanning the gap. Here the CDR3 reads CASSIAPRDTWAYEQYF. The DNA of the CDR3 is TGCGCCAGCAGCATCGCCCCCCGGGACACCTGGGCCTACGAGCAGTACTTC.

This clonotype has a count of ten or more. The rearrangement joins TRBV7-2 to TRBJ2-7; 9 positions agree with TRBD1. The CDR3 covers 14 residues. From germline, CDR1 is SGHTA and CDR2 FQGNSA. The V segment lost 5 bases and the J segment 4 bases; nucleotides outside the gene matches: 6. For the CDR3, the DNA is TGTGCCAGCAGCAGGGGACAGGGTCCTTACGAGCAGTACTTC. Amino acid sequence: CASSRGQGPYEQYF.

This clonotype has at least ten counts. The chain combines TRBV20-1 with TRBJ2-3, with TRBD1 matching 10 bases. The germline V gene has CDR1 DFQATT and CDR2 SNEGSKA (reference sequence). This CDR3 is 15 amino acids long. The trim removed 6 bases at V and 6 bases at J, leaving 12 bases unmatched. The DNA for the CDR3 is TGCAGTGCAGCCGGGGGGACAGGGGTACGCGATACGCAGTATTTT. Its translation: CSAAGGTGVRDTQYF.

This clonotype was counted many times. V is TRBV7-6 and J is TRBJ1-4; tentatively, D is TRBD1 (5 bases). V lost 0 bases and J lost 8, with 7 bases in between. CDR1 SGHVS and CDR2 FNYEAQ come from the germline V gene. The CDR3 extends over 13 amino acids. The CDR3 bases are TGTGCCAGCAGCTTAGCGGAGGGGGAAAAACTGTTTTTT. Translated, it gives CASSLAEGEKLFF.

This clonotype was observed at least ten times. The chain employs TRBV5-1 and TRBJ2-7, with TRBD1 matching 9 bases. CDR3 length equals 16 residues. The germline V gene encodes CDR1 SGHRS and CDR2 YFSETQ. The V gene end was trimmed by 0 bases and the J gene end by 5 bases; junction bases not matched to a gene: 9. The CDR3 DNA reads as TGCGCCAGCAGCTTGGATCTTACCGGGACAGGGCACGAGCAGTACTTC. Protein: CASSLDLTGTGHEQYF.

At least ten counts were recorded for this clonotype. The chain joins TRBV3-1 to TRBJ1-1; D is undetermined. CDR1 is LGHDT, CDR2 YNNKEL, per germline (reference sequence). The CDR3 runs 13 residues. V dropped 0 bases and J dropped 11 bases, with 13 bases sitting between them. CDR3 region: CASSQDLAGKAFF. CDR3 DNA: TGTGCCAGCAGCCAAGATCTTGCGGGTAAGGCTTTCTTT. The whole variable domain, filled in from reference TRBV3-1 and TRBJ1-1, reads DTAVSQTPKYLVTQMGNDKSIKCEQNLGHDTMYWYKQDSKKFLKIMFSYNNKELIINETVPNRFSPKSPDKAHLNLHINSLELGDSAVYFCASSQDLAGKAFFGQGTRLTVV.

This clonotype has a count of ten or more. The V and J genes are TRBV2 and TRBJ1-2; TRBD1 agrees at 9 bases. The V segment lost 5 bases and the J segment 7 bases; nucleotides outside the gene matches: 11. The germline gives CDR1 SNHLY, CDR2 FYNNEI. The CDR3 has 15 residues. CDR3 DNA: TGTGCCAGCAGTTTAGCTCAACAGGGGGCCCGTGGCTACACCTTC. It codes for CASSLAQQGARGYTF.

This clonotype has a count of ten or more. The rearrangement links TRBV20-1 to TRBJ2-3, with 8 positions matching TRBD2. The germline V gene has CDR1 DFQATT and CDR2 SNEGSKA (reference sequence). This CDR3 is 15 amino acids long. V shed 3 bases and J 2 bases; nucleotides not matched to a gene: 7. CDR3 DNA sequence: TGCAGTGCTAGTAACGGGGGGGGCAACACAGATACGCAGTATTTT. Residues: CSASNGGGNTDTQYF.